A single sample gave rise to the 23 T cell receptor beta chains below, sequenced in a study of OX40 agonist ivuxolimab in advanced cancers. The data were produced by immunoSEQ multiplex PCR, yet TCRdb's version contains in-frame clones alone and is incomplete. The data contain approximately 70,000 clones, around 90% of them singletons. Sequenced material: CD4+ or CD8+ T cells sorted from blood, taken in a trial of the OX40 agonist ivuxolimab. These receptors originate from an adult with an advanced solid tumor such as melanoma, head and neck, liver or kidney cancer.

V is TRBV13 and J is TRBJ2-2; unclear D gene. CDR3 length: 14 residues. Per germline, CDR1 PRHDT and CDR2 FYEKMQ (reference sequence). Trimming pared 5 bases from V and 3 bases from J, leaving 10 bases between. The CDR3 bases are TGTGCCAGCAGCCCACGGAAGGACACCGGGGAGCTGTTTTTT. It yields the protein CASSPRKDTGELFF.

The rearrangement links TRBV2 to TRBJ1-1; 7 nucleotides match TRBD1. The germline V gene has CDR1 SNHLY and CDR2 FYNNEI. The CDR3 sequence is 17 residues long. J lost 4 bases, V lost 2 bases, and 13 bases had no gene match. The CDR3 DNA follows: TGTGCCAGCAGTGAAAGGGACAGCGCGCGGGTCGGCACTGAAGCTTTCTTT. This encodes CASSERDSARVGTEAFF.

CDR3 in amino acids: CASSAGARDTQYF. The CDR3 DNA sequence: TGTGCCAGCAGTGCGGGGGCCCGGGATACGCAGTATTTT. The rearrangement joins TRBV2 to TRBJ2-3; D tentatively reads TRBD1 or TRBD2 (6 bases each). This CDR3 is 13 amino acids long. CDR1 and CDR2 from the germline V gene are SNHLY and FYNNEI. The germline V and J ends were trimmed by 4 bases and 6 bases, with 11 bases remaining between them.

This clone was seen more than once but under ten times. V gene TRBV9 combines with J gene TRBJ1-1; D not resolved. The CDR3 sequence is 15 residues long. With 0 bases removed from V and 3 bases from J, the gap between germline ends came to 12 bases. Looked up from germline, CDR1 is SGDLS and CDR2 is YYNGEE. CDR3: CASSVGSDKDTEAFF. DNA of the CDR3: TGTGCCAGCAGCGTAGGCTCTGACAAGGACACTGAAGCTTTCTTT.

The rearrangement links TRBV15 to TRBJ1-2; D is ambiguous. Trimming took 5 bases from V and 6 from J, leaving 13 bases between them. CDR1 LNHNV and CDR2 YYDKDF come from the germline V gene (reference sequence). The CDR3 runs 13 residues. CDR3 in DNA: TGTGCCACCAGCGGGCGACCTGTAGATGGCTACACCTTC. Residues: CATSGRPVDGYTF.

This rearrangement joins TRBV7-9 to TRBJ1-2; 9 nucleotides line up with TRBD1. Germline V gene lookup returns CDR1 SEHNR and CDR2 FQNEAQ (reference sequence). The CDR3 loop spans 15 amino acids. V lost 2 bases, J lost 2 bases, and 3 bases stayed unmatched. Here the CDR3 reads CASSLWDRANYGYTF. CDR3 in DNA: TGTGCCAGCAGCTTATGGGACAGGGCCAACTATGGCTACACCTTC.

This chain joins TRBV2 and TRBJ2-1, with TRBD2 as a possible D gene (6 bases). Germline-derived CDR1 and CDR2 are SNHLY and FYNNEI. This CDR3 region has 17 residues. Trimming stripped 0 bases from V and 2 bases from J, with 14 bases between. CDR3 loop: CASSEAGRSRTYNEQFF. The CDR3 bases are TGTGCCAGCAGTGAAGCGGGGAGGAGTCGGACCTACAATGAGCAGTTCTTC.

The genes are TRBV25-1 and TRBJ2-5; 7 nucleotides align to TRBD1. Per germline, CDR1 MGHDK and CDR2 SYGVNS. V dropped 4 bases and J dropped 1; count of bases not matched to a gene: 3. CDR3 length: 14 amino acids. The CDR3 nucleotides read TGTGCCAGCAGTGTGTCAGGGGGCCAAGAGACCCAGTACTTC. Translated, it gives CASSVSGGQETQYF.

V is TRBV19 and J is TRBJ2-3; D is ambiguous. Germline loops: CDR1 LNHDA, CDR2 SQIVND (reference sequence). The CDR3 sequence is 14 residues long. V gave up 1 base and J gave up 2 bases, with 7 bases separating them. CDR3 loop: CASSIGSFTDTQYF. DNA for the CDR3: TGTGCCAGTAGTATAGGCAGCTTCACAGATACGCAGTATTTT.

This rearrangement joins TRBV19 to TRBJ2-2, with 10 bases aligning to TRBD1. Germline values: CDR1 LNHDA, CDR2 SQIVND (reference sequence). The CDR3 is made up of 16 amino acids. The V gene end was trimmed by 3 bases and the J gene end by 4 bases; junction bases not matched to a gene: 5. CDR3 sequence (DNA): TGTGCCAGTAGTATTGGCGGGACAGGGGTCACCGGGGAGCTGTTTTTT. It encodes CASSIGGTGVTGELFF. The whole variable domain, remainder taken from reference TRBV19 and TRBJ2-2, is DGGITQSPKYLFRKEGQNVTLSCEQNLNHDAMYWYRQDPGQGLRLIYYSQIVNDFQKGDIAEGYSVSREKKESFPLTVTSAQKNPTAFYLCASSIGGTGVTGELFFGEGSRLTVL.

This CDR3 is CASSGEAVYSYNSPLHF. CDR3 bases: TGTGCCAGCAGCGGGGAGGCAGTCTACTCCTATAATTCACCCCTCCACTTT. The chain uses TRBV9 and TRBJ1-6; D gene ambiguous. Germline values: CDR1 SGDLS, CDR2 YYNGEE. V lost 3 bases and J 0 bases, leaving 13 bases between the germline ends. This CDR3 has 17 amino acids.

The gene calls are TRBV2 and TRBJ2-2; D remains unclear. The CDR3 has 15 residues. Germline CDR1 and CDR2: SNHLY and FYNNEI. The V end lost 4 bases, the J end lost 2 bases, and 11 bases lay between the germline ends. The CDR3 loop reads CASSAHSSNTGELFF. CDR3 sequence (DNA): TGTGCCAGCAGTGCACATAGCTCAAACACCGGGGAGCTGTTTTTT. Full variable domain (remainder filled in from reference TRBV2 and TRBJ2-2): EPEVTQTPSHQVTQMGQEVILRCVPISNHLYFYWYRQILGQKVEFLVSFYNNEISEKSEIFDDQFSVERPDGSNFTLKIRSTKLEDSAMYFCASSAHSSNTGELFFGEGSRLTVL.

The chain recombines TRBV9 with TRBJ2-7; D is ambiguous. Germline CDR1 reads SGDLS; CDR2 reads YYNGEE. The CDR3 contains 14 residues. V dropped 4 bases and J dropped 0 bases, with 11 bases sitting between them. The CDR3 loop reads CASSPGGLSYEQYF. CDR3 nucleotide sequence: TGTGCCAGCAGCCCAGGTGGCCTCTCCTACGAGCAGTACTTC. The full variable domain, with the rest looked up from reference TRBV9 and TRBJ2-7, is DSGVTQTPKHLITATGQRVTLRCSPRSGDLSVYWYQQSLDQGLQFLIQYYNGEERAKGNILERFSAQQFPDLHSELNLSSLELGDSALYFCASSPGGLSYEQYFGPGTRLTVT.

The chain links TRBV5-3 to TRBJ1-2; no firm D call. TRBV5-3 is treated as an ORF (open reading frame) with a function not yet certain. The V end lost 4 bases, the J end lost 8 bases, and 3 bases lay between the germline ends. This CDR3 is 9 amino acids long. Written as DNA, the CDR3 is TGTGCCAGAAGCAAGGGCTACACCTTC. Translated, it gives CARSKGYTF.

This clone has only one observation. CDR3 nucleotides: TGTGCCAGCAGTCCCGGACTAGCGGGAGGGGAAAATGAGCAGTTCTTC. The encoded protein is CASSPGLAGGENEQFF. The chain recombines TRBV5-4 with TRBJ2-1, with TRBD2 matching over 15 bases. After removal of 5 bases from V and 7 bases from J, the junction contained 7 bases not matched to a gene. Germline CDR1 reads SGHNT; CDR2 reads YYREEE (reference sequence). This CDR3 contains 16 residues.

The V gene is TRBV6-1, the J gene TRBJ1-5; D uncertain. V was shortened by 6 bases and J by 3 bases, with 6 bases between the two germline ends. Germline lookup yields CDR1 MNHNS and CDR2 SASEGT. The length of the CDR3 is 12 residues. The CDR3 loop is CASRTVNQPQHF. In nucleotides, the CDR3 is TGTGCCAGCAGGACCGTCAATCAGCCCCAGCATTTT.

This chain links TRBV5-1 with TRBJ2-5, with 7 bases that match TRBD1. The CDR3 spans 15 residues. Germline V CDR1 and CDR2: SGHRS, YFSETQ. V was pared by 4 bases and J by 1 base, with 7 bases of the junction left unmatched. The CDR3 sequence: CASSRATGTQETQYF. As DNA, the CDR3 is TGCGCCAGCAGCCGAGCGACAGGGACCCAAGAGACCCAGTACTTC.

The chain is built from TRBV5-4 and TRBJ2-5, with D tentatively TRBD2 (5 bases). This CDR3 contains 15 residues. CDR1 and CDR2 from the germline V gene are SGHNT and YYREEE (reference sequence). V was trimmed by 3 bases and J by 2 bases, leaving 14 bases between them. The CDR3 here is CASSSGRDSQETQYF. CDR3 sequence (DNA): TGTGCCAGCAGCTCTGGTCGGGATAGTCAAGAGACCCAGTACTTC.

This clone was counted a single time. This sequence joins TRBV6-1 and TRBJ2-4; 11 bases map to TRBD1. In germline, CDR1 is MNHNS, CDR2 SASEGT. With 5 bases clipped from V and 8 bases from J, the junction kept 8 bases outside the gene matches. The CDR3 contains 15 residues. As DNA, the CDR3 is TGTGCCAGCAGTTTAGGACAGGGGGCTCTAGACATTCAGTACTTC. Its translation is CASSLGQGALDIQYF.

The chain links TRBV28 to TRBJ2-7; TRBD2 aligns across 11 bases. The CDR3 length is 14 residues. Germline V gives CDR1 MDHEN, CDR2 SYDVKM. Trimming removed 5 bases from V and 3 bases from J; junction bases left unmatched: 3. CDR3 residues: CASSPLAGVYEQYF. CDR3 nucleotides: TGTGCCAGCAGTCCACTAGCGGGAGTCTACGAGCAGTACTTC.

V and J are TRBV30 and TRBJ1-3; D gene ambiguous. The CDR3 is 12 amino acids. Trimming took off 4 bases at V and 3 bases at J, with 7 bases between the two ends. CDR1 is GTSNPN, CDR2 SVGIG, per germline (reference sequence). DNA of the CDR3: TGTGCCTGGAAGTCAGTTGGAAACACCATATATTTT. Translation: CAWKSVGNTIYF.

This rearrangement joins TRBV19 to TRBJ2-6; D possibly uses TRBD1 or TRBD2 (6 bases each). Germline V gene lookup returns CDR1 LNHDA and CDR2 SQIVND (reference sequence). The length of the CDR3 is 13 residues. Trimming pared 7 bases from V and 4 bases from J, leaving 8 bases between. The CDR3 bases are TGTGCCAGTACGGGGGCCGGGGCCAACGTCCTGACTTTC. Its translation: CASTGAGANVLTF.

As concerns this clone: A junction boundary mismatches the germline segment, possibly from a read error. The V call is TRBV7-7, the J call TRBJ2-6; TRBD1 agrees at 7 bases. Germline assignment: CDR1 SSHAT and CDR2 FNYEAQ (reference sequence). The CDR3 sequence is 19 residues long. The CDR3 DNA is TGTGCTAGCAGCTTGGGGTTTGGACAGGCTTCCTCTGGGGCCAACGTCCTGACTTTC. As protein: CASSLGFGQASSGANVLTF.